Below are 25 T cell receptor beta chains sequenced from a single sample in a study of T cell responses to AZD1222 COVID-19 vaccine. The data were produced by immunoSEQ multiplex PCR, yet TCRdb's version contains in-frame clones alone and is incomplete. Of over 130,000 clones listed, approximately 90% are singletons. The material was peripheral blood, obtained 28 days after the second AZD1222 dose. The receptors shown here come from an adult who received the AZD1222 COVID-19 vaccine.

CDR3 region: CASSTRTGLQETQYF. As DNA, the CDR3 is TGTGCCAGCAGCACCCGAACAGGACTCCAAGAGACCCAGTACTTC. The genes are TRBV7-2 and TRBJ2-5; D possibly matches TRBD1 or TRBD2 (5 bases each). Germline-derived CDR1 and CDR2 are SGHTA and FQGNSA. The CDR3 runs 15 residues. The germline V and J ends were trimmed by 5 bases and 1 base, with 14 bases remaining between them.

The chain joins TRBV4-3 to TRBJ1-2; 12 nucleotides match TRBD1. The CDR3 covers 17 residues. V lost 4 bases to trimming and J lost 7 bases; unmatched junction nucleotides: 13. Germline values: CDR1 LGHNA, CDR2 YSLEER. The chain's CDR3 is CASSPDVVGTGGFGYTF. In nucleotides, the CDR3 is TGCGCCAGCAGCCCAGACGTCGTGGGGACAGGGGGCTTTGGCTACACCTTC.

The rearrangement joins TRBV19 to TRBJ1-2; the D is unclear. Between the trimmed V and J ends, which lost 1 base and 1 base, there was a span of 10 bases. Looked up from germline, CDR1 is LNHDA and CDR2 is SQIVND (reference sequence). CDR3 size: 15 residues. CDR3 region: CASSIGSGGNYGYTF. In nucleotides, the CDR3 is TGTGCCAGTAGTATAGGGTCAGGTGGTAACTATGGCTACACCTTC.

This chain links TRBV6-6 with TRBJ1-5; TRBD1 might be the D (5 bases). Germline CDR1 and CDR2: MNHNY and SVGAGI (reference sequence). The CDR3 is 14 amino acids. Trimming removed 7 bases from V and 7 bases from J, with 17 bases in between. CDR3 in DNA: TGTGCCAGCAAAACCGGCAGGGAAGGCCAGCCCCAGCATTTT. Translated: CASKTGREGQPQHF.

The chain has TRBV2 and TRBJ2-1; D assignment may be TRBD1 or TRBD2 (5 bases each). The CDR3 contains 15 residues. With 1 base removed from V and 6 bases from J, the gap between germline ends came to 13 bases. Germline V lookup: CDR1 SNHLY, CDR2 FYNNEI. CDR3 amino acids: CASSEGTPGANEQFF. The CDR3 DNA reads TGTGCCAGCAGTGAAGGCACCCCCGGGGCCAATGAGCAGTTCTTC.

The chain is built from TRBV19 and TRBJ2-1, with D possibly TRBD2 on 6 matching bases. The CDR3 runs 15 residues. The V end was cut by 8 bases, the J end by 0 bases, with 14 bases between. Germline CDR1 reads LNHDA; CDR2 reads SQIVND (reference sequence). CDR3 sequence (DNA): TGTGCCAGTGAAACCGGGAGCGGCTCCTACAATGAGCAGTTCTTC. It encodes CASETGSGSYNEQFF.

The rearrangement links TRBV4-3 to TRBJ1-3; D is unresolved. V was clipped by 0 bases and J by 0 bases, with 9 bases between them. The CDR3 runs 16 residues. CDR1 LGHNA and CDR2 YSLEER come from the germline V gene. The CDR3: CASSQEAYDSGNTIYF. As DNA, the CDR3 is TGCGCCAGCAGCCAAGAGGCGTATGACTCTGGAAACACCATATATTTT.

The V gene is TRBV3-1 (or the pseudogene TRBV3-2), the J gene TRBJ2-2; D ambiguous. From germline, CDR1 is LGHDT and CDR2 YNNKEL (reference sequence). With 4 bases removed from V and 2 bases from J, the gap between germline ends came to 2 bases. The CDR3 runs 12 residues. This CDR3 reads CASSLNTGELFF. In nucleotides, the CDR3 is TGTGCCAGCAGCCTTAACACCGGGGAGCTGTTTTTT.

This chain joins TRBV2 and TRBJ2-6; 7 bases align to TRBD1. V dropped 4 bases and J dropped 4; count of bases not matched to a gene: 7. Per the germline V gene, CDR1 is SNHLY and CDR2 is FYNNEI. The CDR3 length is 16 residues. The CDR3 protein is CASSGQGSYGANVLTF. The CDR3 nucleotides read TGTGCCAGCAGTGGACAGGGATCTTACGGGGCCAACGTCCTGACTTTC. The whole variable domain, filled in from reference TRBV2 and TRBJ2-6, reads EPEVTQTPSHQVTQMGQEVILRCVPISNHLYFYWYRQILGQKVEFLVSFYNNEISEKSEIFDDQFSVERPDGSNFTLKIRSTKLEDSAMYFCASSGQGSYGANVLTFGAGSRLTVL.

This chain uses TRBV3-1 (or the pseudogene TRBV3-2) with TRBJ2-4; the match to TRBD1 covers 9 bases. Trimming took 1 base from V and 9 from J; bases not matched to a gene: 7. CDR1 and CDR2 (germline): LGHDT, YNNKEL (reference sequence). This CDR3 region has 15 residues. This CDR3 is CASSQAGQGYGIQYF. Written as DNA, the CDR3 is TGTGCCAGCAGCCAAGCAGGACAGGGGTATGGCATTCAGTACTTC.

The chain uses TRBV7-9 and TRBJ1-1; D gene unclear. The V and J ends lost 4 bases and 12 bases respectively, with 18 bases between them. Germline lookup yields CDR1 SEHNR and CDR2 FQNEAQ (reference sequence). The CDR3 spans 13 residues. The CDR3 here is CASSSGGPNPTFF. DNA of the CDR3: TGTGCCAGCAGCTCCGGAGGTCCGAATCCGACTTTCTTT.

V and J are TRBV7-3 and TRBJ2-1; 10 bases agree with TRBD2. V was clipped by 5 bases and J by 6 bases; unmatched bases: 7. The germline gives CDR1 SGHTA, CDR2 FQGTGA. CDR3 length: 15 residues. The CDR3 bases are TGTGCCAGCAGCGCTAGCGGGGGAGTTCTCAATGAGCAGTTCTTC. Translation gives CASSASGGVLNEQFF. Full variable domain (outside the CDR3, taken from reference TRBV7-3 and TRBJ2-1): GAGVSQTPSNKVTEKGKYVELRCDPISGHTALYWYRQSLGQGPEFLIYFQGTGAADDSGLPNDRFFAVRPEGSVSTLKIQRTERGDSAVYLCASSASGGVLNEQFFGPGTRLTVL.

This chain connects TRBV7-8 to TRBJ1-3; D uncertain. This CDR3 contains 14 residues. CDR1 is SGHVS and CDR2 is FQNEAQ in the germline V gene. V was clipped by 1 base and J by 4 bases, with 8 bases between them. The DNA for the CDR3 is TGTGCCAGCAGCTTAGTGGGAGGGGGAAACACCATATATTTT. Protein product: CASSLVGGGNTIYF.

The CDR3 DNA is TGTGCCAGCAGTTACGGGGGCTTCCAGGGGGAGACCCAGTACTTC. It yields the protein CASSYGGFQGETQYF. The chain employs TRBV6-5 and TRBJ2-5, with D possibly TRBD1 on 6 matching bases. Trimming removed 2 bases from V and 5 bases from J, with 15 bases in between. Germline lookup yields CDR1 MNHEY and CDR2 SVGAGI. CDR3 length: 15 residues.

V gene TRBV6-5 combines with J gene TRBJ2-7; TRBD2 agrees at 8 bases. Germline-derived CDR1 and CDR2 are MNHEY and SVGAGI. The CDR3 length is 15 residues. Losses at the gene ends were 6 bases for V and 3 bases for J; bases not matched to a gene: 10. CDR3 sequence (DNA): TGTGCCAGCAGCACCGTGTCGGGAGGGTTCTACGAGCAGTACTTC. This encodes CASSTVSGGFYEQYF.

The chain couples TRBV7-9 to TRBJ2-1; weak D call: TRBD1 (6 bases). The V gene lost 1 base and the J gene lost 4 bases, with 8 bases spanning the gap. Germline CDR1 and CDR2: SEHNR and FQNEAQ (reference sequence). The CDR3 runs 14 residues. This chain's CDR3 is CASSLVGHYNEQFF. In DNA, the CDR3 is TGTGCCAGCAGCTTAGTGGGACATTACAATGAGCAGTTCTTC. Supplemented by reference TRBV7-9 and TRBJ2-1, the full variable domain reads DTGVSQNPRHKITKRGQNVTFRCDPISEHNRLYWYRQTLGQGPEFLTYFQNEAQLEKSRLLSDRFSAERPKGSFSTLEIQRTEQGDSAMYLCASSLVGHYNEQFFGPGTRLTVL.

The chain is built from TRBV7-8 and TRBJ2-2; D perhaps matches TRBD2 (6 bases). Per the germline V gene, CDR1 is SGHVS and CDR2 is FQNEAQ. Trimming cost V 3 bases and J 5 bases, with 7 bases left between them. There are 13 residues in the CDR3. CDR3 in DNA: TGTGCCAGCAGCTTGGCGGGAACCGGGGAGCTGTTTTTT. Protein product: CASSLAGTGELFF.

This chain links TRBV5-4 with TRBJ1-2, with 7 bases matching TRBD1. With V trimmed by 3 bases and J by 8 bases, 13 bases remained unmatched. CDR3 length: 15 residues. Germline CDR1 reads SGHNT; CDR2 reads YYREEE (reference sequence). The CDR3 DNA is TGTGCCAGCAGCTCGCCCAGACAGGGCTACCAAGGCTACACCTTC. This encodes CASSSPRQGYQGYTF.

Here the CDR3 reads CASSSRTGVLTNEKLFF. CDR3 nucleotide sequence: TGTGCCAGCAGTTCCCGGACAGGGGTCTTGACTAATGAAAAACTGTTTTTT. V gene TRBV28 combines with J gene TRBJ1-4; 9 nucleotides align to TRBD1. The CDR3 contains 17 residues. In germline, CDR1 is MDHEN, CDR2 SYDVKM. J gave up 2 bases and V 4 bases, and 8 bases lay outside the gene matches. Looking up the rest from reference TRBV28 and TRBJ1-4 gives the full variable domain: DVKVTQSSRYLVKRTGEKVFLECVQDMDHENMFWYRQDPGLGLRLIYFSYDVKMKEKGDIPEGYSVSREKKERFSLILESASTNQTSMYLCASSSRTGVLTNEKLFFGSGTQLSVL.

Regarding this clone: The junction does not match germline at one end; this may be a read error. The CDR3, as DNA: TGTGCTAGCAGCCCCGAAGCGGGGGCAGATACGCAGTATTTT. Translation: CASSPEAGADTQYF. The chain joins TRBV7-7 to TRBJ2-3, with 8 bases aligning to TRBD2. This CDR3 comprises 14 residues. Germline V CDR1 and CDR2: SSHAT, FNYEAQ (reference sequence). The full variable domain, its missing parts supplied by reference TRBV7-7 and TRBJ2-3, is GAGVSQSPRYKVTKRGQDVTLRCDPISSHATLYWYQQALGQGPEFLTYFNYEAQPDKSGLPSDRFSAERPEGSISTLTIQRTEQRDSAMYRCASSPEAGADTQYFGPGTRLTVL.

This clone was detected only once. The chain carries TRBV3-1 (or the pseudogene TRBV3-2) and TRBJ2-7, with 8 bases aligning to TRBD1. V lost 3 bases, J lost 4 bases, and 8 bases stayed unmatched. CDR1 and CDR2 from the germline V gene are LGHDT and YNNKEL (reference sequence). The CDR3 has 15 residues. The CDR3 bases are TGTGCCAGCAGCCACCCGGACAGGGTAGGATACGAGCAGTACTTC. Its translation: CASSHPDRVGYEQYF.

The chain is built from TRBV5-8 and TRBJ2-1, with TRBD2 matching over 8 bases. V dropped 4 bases and J dropped 0; count of bases not matched to a gene: 3. Germline assignment: CDR1 SGHTS and CDR2 YDEGEE. The CDR3 is 15 residues long. The CDR3 reads CASSAGLASYNEQFF. CDR3 nucleotides: TGTGCCAGCAGCGCCGGACTAGCCTCCTACAATGAGCAGTTCTTC. The full variable domain, with the rest looked up from reference TRBV5-8 and TRBJ2-1, is EAGVTQSPTHLIKTRGQQATLRCSPISGHTSVYWYQQALGLGLQFLLWYDEGEERNRGNFPPRFSGRQFPNYSSELNVNALELEDSALYLCASSAGLASYNEQFFGPGTRLTVL.

V gene TRBV19 combines with J gene TRBJ2-1; 8 bases agree with TRBD2. J lost 0 bases, V lost 4 bases, and 5 bases had no gene match. Germline assignment: CDR1 LNHDA and CDR2 SQIVND (reference sequence). The CDR3 consists of 16 residues. CDR3 DNA: TGTGCCAGTAGTACCCCGAGCGGGAGCTCCTACAATGAGCAGTTCTTC. It encodes CASSTPSGSSYNEQFF.

The chain carries TRBV11-1 and TRBJ2-1; maybe TRBD2 (6 bases). Germline V gene data show CDR1 as SGHAT and CDR2 as FQDESV (reference sequence). The CDR3 sequence is 15 residues long. Trimming removed 3 bases at V and 6 bases at J, with 15 bases between. The CDR3 region is CASSFTRELANEQFF. CDR3 DNA: TGTGCCAGCAGCTTCACCCGTGAACTAGCCAATGAGCAGTTCTTC.

The chain carries TRBV5-6 and TRBJ1-6; D unresolved. Between the trimmed V and J ends, which lost 4 bases and 16 bases, there was a span of 12 bases. This CDR3 spans 11 amino acids. CDR1 and CDR2 (germline): SGHDT, YYEEEE. The CDR3: CASSADGTLHF. The CDR3 bases are TGTGCCAGCAGCGCGGACGGCACTCTCCACTTT.